What follows are 31 T cell receptor beta chains derived from one specimen sequenced in a study of PD-1 blockade in classical Hodgkin lymphoma. The table came from immunoSEQ multiplex PCR; TCRdb's copy has only in-frame clones and leaves some out. This table has some 95,000 clones, 90% appearing once. Time point meaning: cycle 4 day 1 (C4D1), after more than five weeks of nivolumab. Every one of the patients relapsed after autologous stem cell transplantation (brentuximab vedotin exposure was variable). The material sequenced was peripheral blood mononuclear cells (PBMCs), taken before the fourth cycle of nivolumab. The origin of the receptors is a human donor with classical Hodgkin lymphoma.

The chain combines TRBV7-3 with TRBJ1-1, with TRBD1 matching 7 bases. V trimming: 5 bases; J trimming: 5 bases; junction bases outside the gene matches: 8. Germline CDR1 and CDR2: SGHTA and FQGTGA. The CDR3 extends over 14 amino acids. CDR3 protein: CASSLTGLGTEAFF. CDR3 sequence (DNA): TGTGCCAGCAGCCTGACAGGGTTGGGTACTGAAGCTTTCTTT.

The rearrangement uses TRBV5-1 and TRBJ1-3; 8 positions agree with TRBD1. The CDR3 is made up of 16 amino acids. The germline V gene encodes CDR1 SGHRS and CDR2 YFSETQ. V was pared by 2 bases and J by 0 bases, with 4 bases of the junction left unmatched. Here the CDR3 DNA reads TGCGCCAGCAGCTTATTGACAGGGGTCTCTGGAAACACCATATATTTT. It codes for CASSLLTGVSGNTIYF.

The chain uses TRBV27 and TRBJ2-3, with 7 bases matching TRBD2. The V and J ends lost 4 bases and 0 bases, in that order; junction bases with no gene match: 7. Germline assignment: CDR1 MNHEY and CDR2 SMNVEV (reference sequence). CDR3 length: 16 amino acids. In DNA, the CDR3 is TGTGCCAGCAGTTCCTACAGCGGGGTCAGCACAGATACGCAGTATTTT. Its translation is CASSSYSGVSTDTQYF.

The J gene is TRBJ1-1, the V gene TRBV5-4, with D perhaps TRBD1 (6 bases). Trimming took 2 bases from V and 3 from J, leaving 11 bases between them. The CDR3 is 14 residues long. The germline V gene encodes CDR1 SGHNT and CDR2 YYREEE (reference sequence). The CDR3 spells CASSFEDRYTEAFF. CDR3 sequence (DNA): TGTGCCAGCAGCTTCGAGGACAGATACACTGAAGCTTTCTTT.

This clone was seen only once. The chain couples TRBV5-4 to TRBJ1-1; 7 positions match TRBD1. Trimming removed 4 bases from V and 0 bases from J; junction bases left unmatched: 6. The CDR3 loop spans 15 amino acids. CDR1 and CDR2 (germline): SGHNT, YYREEE (reference sequence). CDR3 nucleotides: TGTGCCAGCAGCGGTCCGGGACAGCTGAACACTGAAGCTTTCTTT. Translation: CASSGPGQLNTEAFF.

The rearrangement joins TRBV11-2 to TRBJ2-1; no definite D call. V lost 5 bases and J 4 bases, leaving 9 bases between the germline ends. This CDR3 has 13 residues. Germline CDR1 is SGHAT and CDR2 is FQNNGV. CDR3 sequence: CASSPPSYNEQFF. The CDR3 nucleotides are TGTGCCAGCAGCCCACCGTCGTACAATGAGCAGTTCTTC.

The rearrangement joins TRBV30 to TRBJ2-4, with unresolved D. V lost 1 base, J lost 8 bases, and 9 bases lay in between. Looked up from germline, CDR1 is GTSNPN and CDR2 is SVGIG (reference sequence). This CDR3 contains 12 residues. The CDR3 sequence is CAWSDVGDIQYF. The CDR3 region has the DNA TGTGCCTGGAGTGATGTGGGTGACATTCAGTACTTC.

The V gene is TRBV5-1, the J gene TRBJ2-5, with D perhaps assigned TRBD1 or TRBD2 (5 bases each). This CDR3 has 16 residues. CDR1 is SGHRS, CDR2 YFSETQ, per germline. Trimming cost V 3 bases and J 0 bases, with 15 bases left between them. For the CDR3, the DNA is TGCGCCAGCAGCTCTCAGGGATCGGGGTACCAAGAGACCCAGTACTTC. It yields the protein CASSSQGSGYQETQYF.

CDR3 residues: CASRLNRGTFYSNQPQHF. The DNA for the CDR3 is TGTGCCAGCAGATTAAACAGGGGTACCTTTTATAGCAATCAGCCCCAGCATTTT. V and J are TRBV28 and TRBJ1-5; 7 nucleotides line up with TRBD1. The CDR3 has 18 amino acids. V trimming: 6 bases; J trimming: 0 bases; junction bases outside the gene matches: 14. Germline-derived CDR1 and CDR2 are MDHEN and SYDVKM.

The genes are TRBV30 and TRBJ1-1, with D unresolved. Germline V gene lookup returns CDR1 GTSNPN and CDR2 SVGIG (reference sequence). This CDR3 region has 13 residues. Trimming removed 4 bases at V and 3 bases at J, with 12 bases between. Here the CDR3 DNA reads TGTGCCTGGACCCCCGAATGGGACACTGAAGCTTTCTTT. It encodes CAWTPEWDTEAFF.

Only one count was recorded for this clone. The chain couples TRBV29-1 to TRBJ1-1; a weak D match, TRBD1 (5 bases). This CDR3 has 13 residues. Per germline, CDR1 SQVTM and CDR2 ANQGSEA. V was pared by 6 bases and J by 1 base, with 12 bases between. For the CDR3, the DNA is TGCAGCGTGGGGCGGACGGGGAACACTGAAGCTTTCTTT. As protein: CSVGRTGNTEAFF.

The chain uses TRBV11-2 and TRBJ2-5; TRBD1 matches at 8 bases. J lost 2 bases, V lost 4 bases, and 3 bases had no gene match. The CDR3 is 14 amino acids. CDR1 is SGHAT and CDR2 is FQNNGV in the germline V gene. CDR3 protein: CASSSYRGQETQYF. CDR3 coding DNA: TGTGCCAGCAGCTCTTACAGGGGGCAAGAGACCCAGTACTTC.

This clone has just a few counts. The chain combines TRBV2 with TRBJ1-2; D gene unclear. Germline CDR1 SNHLY, CDR2 FYNNEI. The CDR3 has 11 residues. Trimming stripped 5 bases from V and 9 bases from J, with 10 bases between. In nucleotides, the CDR3 is TGTGCCAGCAGTCCCGATAGGAGCTACACCTTC. As protein: CASSPDRSYTF.

This chain links TRBV11-2 with TRBJ1-2; D is undetermined. Between the trimmed V and J ends, which lost 1 base and 2 bases, there was a span of 2 bases. CDR1 SGHAT and CDR2 FQNNGV come from the germline V gene. CDR3 size: 12 residues. CDR3 amino acids: CASSLGNYGYTF. The CDR3 coding sequence is TGTGCCAGCAGCTTAGGAAACTATGGCTACACCTTC.

This sequence joins TRBV6-5 and TRBJ1-1, with no clear D. The germline V gene encodes CDR1 MNHEY and CDR2 SVGAGI. The CDR3 is 14 amino acids. The germline V and J ends were trimmed by 2 bases and 5 bases, with 12 bases remaining between them. The CDR3 here is CASSYRPGRTEAFF. CDR3 DNA sequence: TGTGCCAGCAGTTACCGACCCGGGCGTACTGAAGCTTTCTTT.

The gene calls are TRBV11-3 and TRBJ2-3, with TRBD1 as a possible D gene (5 bases). The CDR3 extends over 13 amino acids. Per the germline V gene, CDR1 is SGHNT and CDR2 is YENEEA. V was shortened by 5 bases and J by 3 bases, with 9 bases between the two germline ends. CDR3 protein: CASSAAGTDTQYF. CDR3 DNA sequence: TGTGCCAGCAGCGCCGCAGGGACAGATACGCAGTATTTT.

V gene TRBV6-6 combines with J gene TRBJ2-1; 12 nucleotides align to TRBD2. In germline, CDR1 is MNHNY, CDR2 SVGAGI (reference sequence). This CDR3 is built from 16 residues. V was clipped by 4 bases and J by 5 bases; unmatched bases: 6. The chain's CDR3 is CASSSLLAGGNNEQFF. CDR3 DNA: TGTGCCAGCAGTTCGCTACTAGCGGGGGGCAACAATGAGCAGTTCTTC.

Here the CDR3 reads CASSSGLLPDQPQHF. CDR3 nucleotide sequence: TGTGCCAGCAGCTCGGGACTTCTACCCGATCAGCCCCAGCATTTT. This rearrangement joins TRBV7-6 to TRBJ1-5, with D tentatively TRBD1 (5 bases). The CDR3 is made up of 15 amino acids. The V end was cut by 4 bases, the J end by 5 bases, with 15 bases between. From germline, CDR1 is SGHVS and CDR2 FNYEAQ.

The V call is TRBV25-1, the J call TRBJ1-1; weak D call: TRBD1 (5 bases). Trimming left V 3 bases short and J 4 bases short, with 18 bases between. Germline lookup yields CDR1 MGHDK and CDR2 SYGVNS. The CDR3 covers 16 residues. In nucleotides, the CDR3 is TGTGCCAGCAGTGACCCTAGAGGGGTTTGGGGCACTGAAGCTTTCTTT. This translates into CASSDPRGVWGTEAFF.

The chain links TRBV19 to TRBJ2-1; D may be TRBD1 (5 bases). V lost 3 bases to trimming and J lost 4 bases, with 10 bases between them. The CDR3 sequence is 14 residues long. CDR1 and CDR2 from the germline V gene are LNHDA and SQIVND (reference sequence). CDR3 in amino acids: CASSIADRYNEQFF. CDR3 coding DNA: TGTGCCAGTAGTATCGCCGACAGATACAATGAGCAGTTCTTC.

V and J are TRBV18 and TRBJ2-7, with D tentatively TRBD2 (5 bases). Germline CDR1 and CDR2: KGHSH and LQKENI. Trimming cost V 6 bases and J 9 bases, with 15 bases left between them. The CDR3 length is 12 residues. CDR3 nucleotides: TGTGCCAGCTCCGAAGAAGGAGGCGGGCAGTACTTC. Residues: CASSEEGGGQYF.

CDR3 sequence (DNA): TGTGCCAGCAGTTACGACTCCAATAGCGAGCAGTACTTC. Translation gives CASSYDSNSEQYF. The chain combines TRBV6-5 with TRBJ2-7; the D is unclear. V was shortened by 2 bases and J by 6 bases, with 11 bases between the two germline ends. Germline CDR1 reads MNHEY; CDR2 reads SVGAGI. The CDR3 is 13 residues long.

CDR3 sequence (DNA): TGTGCCAGCAGTACAGGGAAGAACACTGAAGCTTTCTTT. Translation: CASSTGKNTEAFF. The chain combines TRBV6-6 with TRBJ1-1, with D possibly TRBD1 on 6 matching bases. The germline gives CDR1 MNHNY, CDR2 SVGAGI (reference sequence). The CDR3 has 13 amino acids. V was pared by 5 bases and J by 1 base, with 8 bases between.

The chain carries TRBV6-1 and TRBJ2-7; D unclear. Trimming pared 4 bases from V and 4 bases from J, leaving 8 bases between. There are 12 residues in the CDR3. Germline CDR1 reads MNHNS; CDR2 reads SASEGT. CDR3 loop: CASSAFWYEQYF. CDR3 nucleotide sequence: TGTGCCAGCAGTGCCTTCTGGTACGAGCAGTACTTC.

J is TRBJ2-7 and V is TRBV13; D gene uncertain. The germline CDR1 and CDR2 sequences are PRHDT and FYEKMQ (reference sequence). With 5 bases removed from V and 3 bases from J, the gap between germline ends came to 14 bases. This CDR3 spans 14 amino acids. In DNA, the CDR3 is TGTGCCAGCAGCAGAAAAGAACAGAGCTACGAGCAGTACTTC. Its translation: CASSRKEQSYEQYF. Full variable domain (missing parts from reference TRBV13 and TRBJ2-7): AAGVIQSPRHLIKEKRETATLKCYPIPRHDTVYWYQQGPGQDPQFLISFYEKMQSDKGSIPDRFSAQQFSDYHSELNMSSLELGDSALYFCASSRKEQSYEQYFGPGTRLTVT.

CDR3 sequence (DNA): TGTGCCTGGAGTGTGGGAGGGGCCAACGTCCTGACTTTC. Protein product: CAWSVGGANVLTF. The chain is built from TRBV30 and TRBJ2-6; no clear D. V lost 0 bases and J lost 4, with 4 bases in between. Germline lookup yields CDR1 GTSNPN and CDR2 SVGIG (reference sequence). CDR3 length equals 13 residues.

The genes are TRBV29-1 and TRBJ2-1; the match to TRBD1 covers 9 bases. Trimming removed 2 bases from V and 9 bases from J; junction bases left unmatched: 14. This CDR3 has 16 residues. Germline assignment: CDR1 SQVTM and CDR2 ANQGSEA. CDR3 region: CSVEYPGGTGSVEQFF. CDR3 bases: TGCAGCGTTGAATACCCTGGGGGGACAGGGTCGGTTGAGCAGTTCTTC.

This rearrangement joins TRBV13 to TRBJ2-2; no reliable D call. In germline, CDR1 is PRHDT, CDR2 FYEKMQ (reference sequence). Trimming took off 1 base at V and 4 bases at J, with 7 bases between the two ends. The CDR3 has 14 amino acids. Written as DNA, the CDR3 is TGTGCCAGCAGCTTAGTCGCAGCCACCGGGGAGCTGTTTTTT. Translated, it gives CASSLVAATGELFF.

This clone was found once. The genes are TRBV7-9 and TRBJ1-6; no firm D call. Germline CDR1 SEHNR, CDR2 FQNEAQ (reference sequence). V lost 4 bases and J 10 bases, leaving 8 bases between the germline ends. The CDR3 totals 12 residues. The CDR3 sequence: CASSSEFSPLHF. The CDR3 nucleotides read TGTGCCAGCAGCTCAGAATTCTCACCCCTCCACTTT.

V and J are TRBV11-2 and TRBJ1-5, with D hard to call. V was pared by 5 bases and J by 2 bases, with 13 bases between. Germline V gene data show CDR1 as SGHAT and CDR2 as FQNNGV. The CDR3 loop spans 15 amino acids. CDR3 DNA: TGTGCCAGCAGCCTGGGAGGGTGGGGCAATCAGCCCCAGCATTTT. Encoded protein: CASSLGGWGNQPQHF.

The chain couples TRBV7-6 to TRBJ2-7; no firm D call. Germline CDR1 reads SGHVS; CDR2 reads FNYEAQ. CDR3 size: 14 residues. The germline V and J ends were trimmed by 2 bases and 1 base, with 9 bases remaining between them. The CDR3 nucleotides are TGTGCCAGCAGCTTATATGCATTTTCCTACGAGCAGTACTTC. Its protein product is CASSLYAFSYEQYF.